This TCR beta chain is drawn from a study of spatial heterogeneity in lung cancer. General study findings and limits: The study found that expanded intratumoral alpha and beta TCR counts tracked tumor mutation counts.

The time point is: sample taken at primary tumor resection. The CDR3 spans 19 residues. V lost 2 bases to trimming and J lost 4 bases; unmatched junction nucleotides: 15. Looked up from germline, CDR1 is MNHEY and CDR2 is SVGEGT. This clonotype was counted many times. The antigen is undetermined. Via MiXCR, TCRdb re-called the 5' RACE reads, giving one row per CDR3 protein. This sample yields over 5,500 distinct CDR3 sequences, of which 9.1% are seen a single time; approximately 25% belongs to the top ten. This chain connects TRBV6-2 or TRBV6-3 to TRBJ2-7; the match to TRBD2 covers 12 bases. This TCR came from a female donor with early-stage non-small cell lung cancer. The source was lung tumor tissue, collected at surgery. The CDR3 loop reads CASSYRLAGGPLGRYEQYF. Here the CDR3 DNA reads TGTGCCAGCAGTTACCGGCTAGCGGGGGGGCCGCTGGGCAGATACGAGCAGTACTTC.